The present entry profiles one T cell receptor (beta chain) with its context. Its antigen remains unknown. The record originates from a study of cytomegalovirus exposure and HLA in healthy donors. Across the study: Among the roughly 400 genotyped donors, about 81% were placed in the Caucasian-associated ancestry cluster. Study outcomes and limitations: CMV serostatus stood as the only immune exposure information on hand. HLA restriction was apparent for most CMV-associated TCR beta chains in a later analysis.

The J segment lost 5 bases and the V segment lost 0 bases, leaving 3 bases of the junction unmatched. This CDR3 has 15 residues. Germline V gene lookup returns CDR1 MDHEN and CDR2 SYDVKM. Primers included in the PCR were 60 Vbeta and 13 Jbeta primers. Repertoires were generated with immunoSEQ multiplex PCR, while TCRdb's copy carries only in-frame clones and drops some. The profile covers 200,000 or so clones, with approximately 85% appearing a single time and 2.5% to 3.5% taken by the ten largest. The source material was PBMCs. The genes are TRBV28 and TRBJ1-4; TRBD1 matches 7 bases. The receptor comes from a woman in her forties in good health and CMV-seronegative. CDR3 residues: CASSLWAGGNEKLFF. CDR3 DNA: TGTGCCAGCAGTTTATGGGCAGGGGGGAATGAAAAACTGTTTTTT.